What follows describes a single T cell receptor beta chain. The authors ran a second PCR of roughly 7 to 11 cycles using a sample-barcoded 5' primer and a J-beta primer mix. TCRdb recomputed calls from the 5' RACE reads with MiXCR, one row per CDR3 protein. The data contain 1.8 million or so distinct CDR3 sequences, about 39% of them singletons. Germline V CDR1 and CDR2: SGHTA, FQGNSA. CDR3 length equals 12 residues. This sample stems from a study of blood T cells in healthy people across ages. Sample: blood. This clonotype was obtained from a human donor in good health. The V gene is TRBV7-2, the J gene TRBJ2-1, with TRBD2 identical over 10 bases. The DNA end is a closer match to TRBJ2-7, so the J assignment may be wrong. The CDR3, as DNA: TGTGCCAGCACAGCGGGGGGGAATGAGCAGTACTTC. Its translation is CASTAGGNEQYF.